This TCR beta chain was sequenced for a study of blood T cell repertoires in COVID-19. Study information: The United States, Italy and Spain were the sources of the acute and convalescent COVID-19 samples. T cells, B-cell-depleted T cells, or PBMCs supplied cDNA or gDNA.

In the study's own analysis: Amplified reference gene primers provided the basis for estimating nucleated cell counts. The table came from immunoSEQ multiplex PCR; TCRdb's copy has only in-frame clones and leaves some out. V, J and clone size derive from that table, while D and trimming were established from the DNA sequence. The table includes around 200,000 clones, roughly 86% detected once. Germline CDR1 reads SGDLS; CDR2 reads YYNGEE. This CDR3 comprises 15 residues. Germline trimming cut 3 bases from V and 7 bases from J; bases unmatched to any gene: 5. Across 24 US areas, participants ranged in age from about 18 to 89 years. This clone appeared a single time.

Source material: PBMCs or T cells enriched from blood (not recorded which). The TCR comes from a man aged 35 to 55 with acute COVID-19. The chain is built from TRBV9 and TRBJ2-1; 12 bases line up with TRBD1. In DNA form, the CDR3 reads TGTGCCAGCAGCGATCGGGACAGGGGGCGTAATGAGCAGTTCTTC. Its translation: CASSDRDRGRNEQFF.